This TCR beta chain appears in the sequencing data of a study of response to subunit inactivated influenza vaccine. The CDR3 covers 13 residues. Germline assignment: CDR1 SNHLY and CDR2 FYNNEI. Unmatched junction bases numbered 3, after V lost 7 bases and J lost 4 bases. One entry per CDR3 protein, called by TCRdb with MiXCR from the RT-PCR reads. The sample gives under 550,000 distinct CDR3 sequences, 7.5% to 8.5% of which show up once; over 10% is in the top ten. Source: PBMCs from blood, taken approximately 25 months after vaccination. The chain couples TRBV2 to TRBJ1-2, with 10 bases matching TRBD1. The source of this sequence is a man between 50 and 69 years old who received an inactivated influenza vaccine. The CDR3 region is CASKDRGPYGYTF. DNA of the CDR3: TGTGCCAGCAAAGACAGGGGGCCCTATGGCTACACCTTC. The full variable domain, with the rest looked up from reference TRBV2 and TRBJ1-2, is EPEVTQTPSHQVTQMGQEVILRCVPISNHLYFYWYRQILGQKVEFLVSFYNNEISEKSEIFDDQFSVERPDGSNFTLKIRSTKLEDSAMYFCASKDRGPYGYTFGSGTRLTVV.